This record looks at one TCR beta chain sequence and its context. Its antigen specificity is not known. Qualities for individual bases were not recorded, and no much larger clone is one base off. Instrument used: Illumina HiSeq 2000. TCR beta chain libraries were generated through multiplex PCR amplification. High-throughput sequencing was used to analyze the amplified TCR beta chain products. TCRdb's own reprocessing of the public reads used fastp at Q25 and MiXCR and kept productive beta chains. Every distinct CDR3 protein forms one entry, paired with its most common genes and DNA. This sample is represented by 26,000 or so distinct CDR3 sequences; approximately 23% of them were singletons. Jointly, the top ten make up about 13% of the sample. According to the germline V gene, CDR1 reads ENHRY and CDR2 reads SYGVKD. The germline V end is reduced by 10 bases and the J end by 8 bases; junction bases left unmatched: 14. The CDR3 contains 15 residues, cysteine and phenylalanine counted. The DNA shown is the 45-base CDR3, in frame from base 1.

These data are taken from a study of breast tumors, draining lymph nodes, adjacent tissues (dated by TCRdb to 2016 to 2017). Turning to the overall study: In breast cancer patients, the study compared the TCR beta repertoires of tumor, adjacent nontumor tissue and axillary lymph nodes. In human breast cancer, the study set out to evaluate how tumor, surrounding tissue and draining lymph node repertoires relate to one another and whether T cells may move between these sites. The study at large found these results: Tumor T-cell repertoires showed less diversity than lymph node repertoires and more diversity than nontumor tissue repertoires, and tumor T-cell repertoires showed preferential V and J gene usage. Tumor and nontumor tissue repertoires were found to be significantly more similar in luminal-like than in basal-like breast cancer. The data were considered consistent with the idea that most tumor T cells come from the lymph node and then expand in tumor tissue. The conclusion that tumor T cells originate in lymph nodes was framed as consistent with a hypothesis rather than directly demonstrated.

The V and J genes are TRBV10-3 and TRBJ1-6; TRBD1 matches 7 bases in the middle. The clonotype originates from a female donor with breast cancer. Some clones in this sample may be carry-over from other donors' samples. Material: breast tumor tissue. In nucleotide form, the sequence is TGTGCCAGCAGCCGAACAGGGGATTTATATTCACCCCTCCACTTT. This translates into CASSRTGDLYSPLHF.